The entry below gives a single T cell receptor (beta chain) sequence along with its context. What it recognizes is unknown. Sequenced by immunoSEQ multiplex PCR; TCRdb stores in-frame clones only, minus some. The table includes hundreds of thousands of clones, around 86% detected once. Germline V lookup: CDR1 GTSNPN, CDR2 SVGIG (reference sequence). Trimming removed 1 base at V and 2 bases at J, with 11 bases between. This CDR3 is built from 14 residues. The data are from a study of cytomegalovirus exposure and HLA in healthy donors. Whole-study findings and limits: A later analysis found first-cohort TCR clusters tended to co-occur in the approximately 110 validation repertoires.

The origin of this receptor is a woman aged 18-30 years in good health and CMV-seropositive. The chain has TRBV30 and TRBJ1-2, with D maybe TRBD1 (6 bases). Sequenced material: PBMCs. This CDR3 reads CAWSEGTRNYGYTF. The CDR3 DNA is TGTGCCTGGAGTGAGGGGACACGCAACTATGGCTACACCTTC.